This entry lists 13 T cell receptor beta chains sequenced from one sample in a study of blood T cell repertoires in COVID-19. The assay was immunoSEQ multiplex PCR, and TCRdb's table has in-frame clones only and misses some. The sample consists of about 210,000 clones, around 84% of them appearing once. The specimen was peripheral blood. These receptors were taken from a woman of 80 years or more with COVID-19, enrolled during active disease.

V usage is TRBV28 and J usage is TRBJ1-1; D is uncertain. CDR3 length: 14 residues. Trimming shortened V by 3 bases and J by 0 bases, and 8 bases separated the two germline ends. Germline V CDR1 and CDR2: MDHEN, SYDVKM. The CDR3 bases are TGTGCCAGCAGTTTTTACAGCTTGAACACTGAAGCTTTCTTT. It encodes CASSFYSLNTEAFF.

This chain connects TRBV28 to TRBJ1-1, with D tentatively TRBD1 (5 bases). This CDR3 region has 15 residues. Germline CDR1 reads MDHEN; CDR2 reads SYDVKM. Deletions cut 9 bases from V and 3 bases from J, with 20 bases between. The chain's CDR3 is CASVPQGDADTEAFF. The CDR3 bases are TGTGCCAGTGTCCCTCAGGGTGACGCGGACACTGAAGCTTTCTTT.

This clone was picked up one time. The CDR3 DNA is TGTGCCAGCAGTTTATCCGACAGGGTTTACGAGCAGTACTTC. Amino acid sequence: CASSLSDRVYEQYF. The chain uses TRBV28 and TRBJ2-7, with 7 bases fitting TRBD1. Germline V gene lookup returns CDR1 MDHEN and CDR2 SYDVKM. The CDR3 sequence is 14 residues long. The V segment lost 1 base and the J segment 4 bases; nucleotides outside the gene matches: 4.

The CDR3 coding sequence is TGTGCCAGCAGTGGGGGAGGGGTGGGTGAAGCTTTCTTT. This codes for CASSGGGVGEAFF. The chain couples TRBV2 to TRBJ1-1, with D maybe TRBD1 (5 bases). Germline lookup yields CDR1 SNHLY and CDR2 FYNNEI. Trimming left V 4 bases short and J 7 bases short, with 13 bases between. The CDR3 runs to 13 residues.

The CDR3 protein is CASTAEGTGTFGGELFF. The CDR3 DNA is TGTGCCAGTACTGCCGAGGGGACAGGGACCTTTGGCGGGGAGCTGTTTTTT. The genes are TRBV5-8 and TRBJ2-2, with TRBD1 matching over 9 bases. The trim removed 8 bases at V and 7 bases at J, leaving 18 bases unmatched. This CDR3 has 17 amino acids. The germline CDR1 and CDR2 sequences are SGHTS and YDEGEE.

This rearrangement joins TRBV30 to TRBJ1-5; 8 bases line up with TRBD1. Germline CDR1 is GTSNPN and CDR2 is SVGIG (reference sequence). The CDR3 loop spans 13 amino acids. V was pared by 5 bases and J by 6 bases, with 6 bases of the junction left unmatched. This chain's CDR3 is CAWAGQGGQPQHF. In nucleotides, the CDR3 is TGTGCCTGGGCCGGACAGGGCGGTCAGCCCCAGCATTTT.

This clone was seen a handful of times. The chain has TRBV3-1 (or the pseudogene TRBV3-2) and TRBJ1-1; D may be TRBD1 (5 bases). V was shortened by 4 bases and J by 8 bases, with 17 bases between the two germline ends. In germline, CDR1 is LGHDT, CDR2 YNNKEL (reference sequence). The CDR3 runs 14 residues. The CDR3, as DNA: TGTGCCAGCAGCCCCTTAGGGCAGGGTAGCGAAGCTTTCTTT. Its protein is CASSPLGQGSEAFF.

The rearrangement links TRBV5-1 to TRBJ2-3; 8 bases map to TRBD2. CDR1 SGHRS and CDR2 YFSETQ come from the germline V gene. The V segment lost 1 base and the J segment 2 bases; nucleotides outside the gene matches: 12. CDR3 size: 18 residues. CDR3 nucleotide sequence: TGCGCCAGCAGCTTGTCTTCCAGCGGGGGAGACCTCACAGATACGCAGTATTTT. Protein: CASSLSSSGGDLTDTQYF.

The V and J genes are TRBV27 and TRBJ1-6; D is unresolved. The CDR3 runs to 14 residues. V lost 2 bases, J lost 10 bases, and 12 bases lay in between. CDR1 MNHEY and CDR2 SMNVEV come from the germline V gene (reference sequence). CDR3 sequence reads: CASSLAQVFSPLHF. CDR3 DNA sequence: TGTGCCAGCAGTTTAGCGCAGGTTTTCTCACCCCTCCACTTT.

The chain employs TRBV3-1 (or the pseudogene TRBV3-2) and TRBJ1-1; weak D call: TRBD1 (5 bases). Germline values: CDR1 LGHDT, CDR2 YNNKEL (reference sequence). Trimming took 1 base from V and 7 from J, leaving 13 bases between them. The CDR3 covers 14 residues. The DNA of the CDR3 is TGTGCCAGCAGCCAAGTCGCAGGGCTCGTTGAAGCTTTCTTT. Protein sequence: CASSQVAGLVEAFF.

This chain joins TRBV24-1 and TRBJ1-2; the match to TRBD1 covers 7 bases. Germline trimming cut 4 bases from V and 2 bases from J; bases unmatched to any gene: 9. The CDR3 has 16 amino acids. Germline CDR1 reads KGHDR; CDR2 reads SFDVKD. CDR3 sequence (DNA): TGTGCCACCAGTGACCCGGGACAGCCCGCCAACTATGGCTACACCTTC. Its translation: CATSDPGQPANYGYTF.

V and J are TRBV6-2 or TRBV6-3 and TRBJ2-3, with TRBD2 identical over 13 bases. This CDR3 spans 16 amino acids. CDR1 is MNHEY and CDR2 is SVGEGT in the germline V gene. V was clipped by 5 bases and J by 4 bases; unmatched bases: 6. The CDR3 sequence is CASSLTSGGAADTQYF. The CDR3 DNA is TGTGCCAGCAGTCTTACTAGCGGGGGGGCGGCAGATACGCAGTATTTT.

The chain couples TRBV10-3 to TRBJ1-1; D is possibly TRBD1 (5 bases). The CDR3 is made up of 16 amino acids. V gave up 0 bases and J gave up 4 bases, with 15 bases separating them. Germline CDR1 and CDR2: ENHRY and SYGVKD. The CDR3 bases are TGTGCCATCAGTGAGTCGAGTTATGACAGTGCCACTGAAGCTTTCTTT. The encoded protein is CAISESSYDSATEAFF.